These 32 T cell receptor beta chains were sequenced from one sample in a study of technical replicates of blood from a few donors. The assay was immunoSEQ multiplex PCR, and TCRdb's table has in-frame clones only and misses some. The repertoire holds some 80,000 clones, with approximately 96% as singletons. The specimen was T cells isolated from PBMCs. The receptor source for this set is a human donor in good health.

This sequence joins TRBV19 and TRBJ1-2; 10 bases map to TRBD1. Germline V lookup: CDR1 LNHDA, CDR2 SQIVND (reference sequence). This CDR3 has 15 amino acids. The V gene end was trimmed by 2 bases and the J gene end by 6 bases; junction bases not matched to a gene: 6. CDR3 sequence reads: CASSILRTGGDGYTF. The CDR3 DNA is TGTGCCAGTAGTATATTGAGGACAGGGGGAGATGGCTACACCTTC.

In nucleotides, the CDR3 is TGCAGCGTTGCGCTTGGAGGGTACAATGAGCAGTTCTTC. It translates to CSVALGGYNEQFF. This chain connects TRBV29-1 to TRBJ2-1, with D possibly TRBD2 on 6 matching bases. The V gene lost 4 bases and the J gene lost 4 bases, with 11 bases spanning the gap. The CDR3 loop spans 13 amino acids. Germline lookup yields CDR1 SQVTM and CDR2 ANQGSEA.

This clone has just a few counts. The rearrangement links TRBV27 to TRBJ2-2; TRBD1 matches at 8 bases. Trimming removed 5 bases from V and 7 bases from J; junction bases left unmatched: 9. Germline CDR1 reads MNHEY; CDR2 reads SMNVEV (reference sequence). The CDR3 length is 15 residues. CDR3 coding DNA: TGTGCCAGCAGTGGCAGGGGGCATAGGGGCGGGGAGCTGTTTTTT. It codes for CASSGRGHRGGELFF.

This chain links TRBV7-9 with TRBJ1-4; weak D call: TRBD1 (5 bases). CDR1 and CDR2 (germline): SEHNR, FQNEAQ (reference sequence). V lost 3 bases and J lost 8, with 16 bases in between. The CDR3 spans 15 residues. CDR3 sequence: CASSFLRDFKEKLFF. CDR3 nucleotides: TGTGCCAGCAGCTTCCTCCGGGACTTTAAGGAAAAACTGTTTTTT. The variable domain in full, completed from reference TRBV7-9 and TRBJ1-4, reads DTGVSQNPRHKITKRGQNVTFRCDPISEHNRLYWYRQTLGQGPEFLTYFQNEAQLEKSRLLSDRFSAERPKGSFSTLEIQRTEQGDSAMYLCASSFLRDFKEKLFFGSGTQLSVL.

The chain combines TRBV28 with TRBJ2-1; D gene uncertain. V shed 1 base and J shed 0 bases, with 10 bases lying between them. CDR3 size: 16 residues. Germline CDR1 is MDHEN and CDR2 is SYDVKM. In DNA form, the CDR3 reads TGTGCCAGCAGTTTATTTGACACGAGCTCCTACAATGAGCAGTTCTTC. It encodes CASSLFDTSSYNEQFF.

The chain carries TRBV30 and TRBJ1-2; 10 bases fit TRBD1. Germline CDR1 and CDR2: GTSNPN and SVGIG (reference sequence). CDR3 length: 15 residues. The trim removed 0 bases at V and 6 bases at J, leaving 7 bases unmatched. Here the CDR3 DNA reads TGTGCCTGGAGTGTGTTTCGGGACAGGGGAGATGGCTACACCTTC. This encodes CAWSVFRDRGDGYTF.

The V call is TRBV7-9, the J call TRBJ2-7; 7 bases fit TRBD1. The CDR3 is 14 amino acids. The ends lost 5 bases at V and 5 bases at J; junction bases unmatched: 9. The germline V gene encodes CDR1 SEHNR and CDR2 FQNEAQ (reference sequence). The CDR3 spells CASSPEMGQHEQYF. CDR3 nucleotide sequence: TGTGCCAGCAGCCCAGAAATGGGACAGCACGAGCAGTACTTC. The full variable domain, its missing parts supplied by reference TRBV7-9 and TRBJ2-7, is DTGVSQNPRHKITKRGQNVTFRCDPISEHNRLYWYRQTLGQGPEFLTYFQNEAQLEKSRLLSDRFSAERPKGSFSTLEIQRTEQGDSAMYLCASSPEMGQHEQYFGPGTRLTVT.

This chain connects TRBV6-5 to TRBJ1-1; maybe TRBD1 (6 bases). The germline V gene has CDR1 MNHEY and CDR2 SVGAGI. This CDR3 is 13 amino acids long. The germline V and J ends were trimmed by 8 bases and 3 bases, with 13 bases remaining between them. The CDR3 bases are TGTGCCAGCCAGGGGCAGGAGTACACTGAAGCTTTCTTT. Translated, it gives CASQGQEYTEAFF.

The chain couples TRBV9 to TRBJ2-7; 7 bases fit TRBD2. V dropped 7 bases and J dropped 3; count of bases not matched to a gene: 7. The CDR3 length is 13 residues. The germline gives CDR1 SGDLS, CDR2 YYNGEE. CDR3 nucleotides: TGTGCCAGCGGGGGGGACGTACGCTACGAGCAGTACTTC. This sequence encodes CASGGDVRYEQYF. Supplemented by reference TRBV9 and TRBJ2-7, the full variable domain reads DSGVTQTPKHLITATGQRVTLRCSPRSGDLSVYWYQQSLDQGLQFLIQYYNGEERAKGNILERFSAQQFPDLHSELNLSSLELGDSALYFCASGGDVRYEQYFGPGTRLTVT.

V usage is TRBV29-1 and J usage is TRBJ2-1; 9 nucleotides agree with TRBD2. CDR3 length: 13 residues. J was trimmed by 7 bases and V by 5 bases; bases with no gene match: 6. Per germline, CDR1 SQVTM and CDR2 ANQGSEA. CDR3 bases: TGCAGCGTTCCGGGACTAGCTGTGAATGAGCAGTTCTTC. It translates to CSVPGLAVNEQFF.

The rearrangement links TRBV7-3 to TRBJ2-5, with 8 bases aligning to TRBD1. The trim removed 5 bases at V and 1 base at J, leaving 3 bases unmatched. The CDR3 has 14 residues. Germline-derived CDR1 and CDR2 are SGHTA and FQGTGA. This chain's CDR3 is CASSQTGGQETQYF. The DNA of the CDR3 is TGTGCCAGCAGCCAAACAGGGGGCCAAGAGACCCAGTACTTC.

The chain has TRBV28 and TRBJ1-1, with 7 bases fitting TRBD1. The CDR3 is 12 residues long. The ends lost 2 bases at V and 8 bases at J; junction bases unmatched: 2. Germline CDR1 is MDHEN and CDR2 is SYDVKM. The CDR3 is CASSLLQGEAFF. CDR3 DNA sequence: TGTGCCAGCAGTTTACTACAGGGGGAAGCTTTCTTT.

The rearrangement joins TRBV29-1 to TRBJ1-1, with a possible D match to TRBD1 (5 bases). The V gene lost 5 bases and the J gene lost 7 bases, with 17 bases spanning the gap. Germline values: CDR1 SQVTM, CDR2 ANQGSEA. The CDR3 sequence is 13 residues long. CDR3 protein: CSVWSFGADEAFF. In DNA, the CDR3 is TGCAGCGTTTGGAGCTTTGGGGCCGATGAAGCTTTCTTT.

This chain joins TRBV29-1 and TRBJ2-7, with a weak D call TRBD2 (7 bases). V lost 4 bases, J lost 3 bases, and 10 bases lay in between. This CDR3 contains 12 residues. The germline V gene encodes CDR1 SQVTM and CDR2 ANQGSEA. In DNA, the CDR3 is TGCAGCGTTGGTAGGGGGGGCTACGAGCAGTACTTC. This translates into CSVGRGGYEQYF.

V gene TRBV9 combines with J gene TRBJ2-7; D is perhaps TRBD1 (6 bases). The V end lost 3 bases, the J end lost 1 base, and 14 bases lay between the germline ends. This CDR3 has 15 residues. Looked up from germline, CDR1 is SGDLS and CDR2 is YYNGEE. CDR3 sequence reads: CASSEGVYGSYEQYF. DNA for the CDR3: TGTGCCAGCAGCGAGGGGGTTTACGGATCCTACGAGCAGTACTTC.

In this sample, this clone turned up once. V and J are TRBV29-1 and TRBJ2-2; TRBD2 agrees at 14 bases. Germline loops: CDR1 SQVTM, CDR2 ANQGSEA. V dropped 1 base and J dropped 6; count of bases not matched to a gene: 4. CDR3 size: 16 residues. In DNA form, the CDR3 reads TGCAGCGTTGAAGGGACTAGCGGGAGGTCCGCCGGGGAGCTGTTTTTT. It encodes CSVEGTSGRSAGELFF.

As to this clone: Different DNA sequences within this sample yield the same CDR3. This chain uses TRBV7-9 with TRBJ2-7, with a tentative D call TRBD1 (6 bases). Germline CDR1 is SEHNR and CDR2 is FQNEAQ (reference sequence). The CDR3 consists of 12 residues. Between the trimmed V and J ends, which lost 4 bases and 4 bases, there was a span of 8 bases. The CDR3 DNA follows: TGTGCCAGCAGCTCACAGGGTTACGAGCAGTACTTC. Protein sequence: CASSSQGYEQYF.

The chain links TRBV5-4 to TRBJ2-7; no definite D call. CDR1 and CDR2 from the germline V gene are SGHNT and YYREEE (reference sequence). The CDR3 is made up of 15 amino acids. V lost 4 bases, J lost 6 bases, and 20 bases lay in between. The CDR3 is CASSIDRVGSGEQYF. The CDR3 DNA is TGTGCCAGCAGCATCGATCGGGTAGGCTCGGGCGAGCAGTACTTC.

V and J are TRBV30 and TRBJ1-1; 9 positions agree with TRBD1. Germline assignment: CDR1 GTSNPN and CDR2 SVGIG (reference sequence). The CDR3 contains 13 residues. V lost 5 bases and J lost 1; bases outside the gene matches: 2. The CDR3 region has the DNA TGTGCCTGGTACAGGGGGCGGAACACTGAAGCTTTCTTT. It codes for CAWYRGRNTEAFF. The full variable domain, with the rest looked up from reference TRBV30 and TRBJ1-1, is SQTIHQWPATLVQPVGSPLSLECTVEGTSNPNLYWYRQAAGRGLQLLFYSVGIGQISSEVPQNLSASRPQDRQFILSSKKLLLSDSGFYLCAWYRGRNTEAFFGQGTRLTVV.

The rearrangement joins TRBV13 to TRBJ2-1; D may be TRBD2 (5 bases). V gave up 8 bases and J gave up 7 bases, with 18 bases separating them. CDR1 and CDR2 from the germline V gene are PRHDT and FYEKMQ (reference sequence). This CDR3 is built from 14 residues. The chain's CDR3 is CASHNLERGNEQFF. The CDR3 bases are TGTGCCAGCCATAACCTCGAACGGGGTAATGAGCAGTTCTTC.

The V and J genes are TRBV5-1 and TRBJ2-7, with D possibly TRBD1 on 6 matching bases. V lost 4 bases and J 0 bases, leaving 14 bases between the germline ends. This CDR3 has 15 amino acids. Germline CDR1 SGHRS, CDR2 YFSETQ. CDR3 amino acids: CASSPNRDSSYEQYF. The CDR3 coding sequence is TGCGCCAGCAGCCCAAACAGGGATAGCTCCTACGAGCAGTACTTC.

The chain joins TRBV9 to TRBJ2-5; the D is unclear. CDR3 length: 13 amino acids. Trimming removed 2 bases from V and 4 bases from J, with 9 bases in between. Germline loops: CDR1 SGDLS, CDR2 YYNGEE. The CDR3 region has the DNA TGTGCCAGCAGCGTGTCTCTTTCAGAGACCCAGTACTTC. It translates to CASSVSLSETQYF.

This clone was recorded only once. The CDR3 is CASSDRSSGRAPNEQFF. CDR3 sequence (DNA): TGTGCCAGCAGTGATAGAAGTAGCGGGAGGGCCCCCAATGAGCAGTTCTTC. J is TRBJ2-1 and V is TRBV2, with 11 nucleotides matching TRBD2. This CDR3 comprises 17 residues. The J segment lost 6 bases and the V segment lost 3 bases, leaving 10 bases of the junction unmatched. The germline V gene encodes CDR1 SNHLY and CDR2 FYNNEI.

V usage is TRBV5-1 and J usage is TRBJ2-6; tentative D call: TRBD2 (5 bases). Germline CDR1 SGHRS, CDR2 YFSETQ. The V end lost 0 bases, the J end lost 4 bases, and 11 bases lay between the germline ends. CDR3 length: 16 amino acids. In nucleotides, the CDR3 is TGCGCCAGCAGCTTGGCGCCGGGCGGGGGGGCCAACGTCCTGACTTTC. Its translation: CASSLAPGGGANVLTF.

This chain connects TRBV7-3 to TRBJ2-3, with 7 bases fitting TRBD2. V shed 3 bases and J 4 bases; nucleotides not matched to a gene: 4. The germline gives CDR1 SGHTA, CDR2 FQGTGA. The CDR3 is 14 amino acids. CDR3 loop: CASSFAGDSDTQYF. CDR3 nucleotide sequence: TGTGCCAGCAGCTTTGCGGGAGACTCAGATACGCAGTATTTT.

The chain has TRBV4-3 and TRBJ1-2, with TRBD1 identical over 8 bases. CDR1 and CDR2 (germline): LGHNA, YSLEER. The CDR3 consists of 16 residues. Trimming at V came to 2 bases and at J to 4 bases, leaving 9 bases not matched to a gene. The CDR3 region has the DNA TGCGCCAGCAGCCAAATTGGCGACAGGGGCCTCTATGGCTACACCTTC. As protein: CASSQIGDRGLYGYTF.

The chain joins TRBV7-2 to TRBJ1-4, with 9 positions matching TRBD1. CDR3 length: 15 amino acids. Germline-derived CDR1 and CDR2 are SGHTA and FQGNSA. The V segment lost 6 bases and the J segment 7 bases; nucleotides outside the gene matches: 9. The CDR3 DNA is TGTGCCAGCAGACCGACAGGGGGGTTAGGTGAAAAACTGTTTTTT. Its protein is CASRPTGGLGEKLFF.

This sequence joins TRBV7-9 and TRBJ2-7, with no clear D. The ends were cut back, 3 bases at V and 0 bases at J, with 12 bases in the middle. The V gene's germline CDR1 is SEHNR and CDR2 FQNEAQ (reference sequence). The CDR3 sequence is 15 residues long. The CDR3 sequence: CASSFIAPLSYEQYF. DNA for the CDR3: TGTGCCAGCAGCTTCATTGCACCACTCTCCTACGAGCAGTACTTC.

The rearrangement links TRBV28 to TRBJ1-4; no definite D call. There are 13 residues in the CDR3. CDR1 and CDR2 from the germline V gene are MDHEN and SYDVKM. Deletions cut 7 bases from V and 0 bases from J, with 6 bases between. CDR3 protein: CASTGTTNEKLFF. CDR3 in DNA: TGTGCCAGCACGGGGACAACTAATGAAAAACTGTTTTTT.

This CDR3 is CASSVGGSSYEQYF. CDR3 nucleotides: TGTGCCAGCAGCGTAGGCGGGAGCTCCTACGAGCAGTACTTC. The chain uses TRBV9 and TRBJ2-7; 7 positions agree with TRBD2. The germline gives CDR1 SGDLS, CDR2 YYNGEE. The CDR3 sequence is 14 residues long. The V and J ends lost 0 bases and 0 bases, in that order; junction bases with no gene match: 0.

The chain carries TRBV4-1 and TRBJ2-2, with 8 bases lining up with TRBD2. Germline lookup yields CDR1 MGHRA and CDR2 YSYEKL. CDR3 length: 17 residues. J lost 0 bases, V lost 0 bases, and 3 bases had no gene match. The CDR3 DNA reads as TGCGCCAGCAGCCAAGATGGACTAGCTGCGAACACCGGGGAGCTGTTTTTT. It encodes CASSQDGLAANTGELFF.

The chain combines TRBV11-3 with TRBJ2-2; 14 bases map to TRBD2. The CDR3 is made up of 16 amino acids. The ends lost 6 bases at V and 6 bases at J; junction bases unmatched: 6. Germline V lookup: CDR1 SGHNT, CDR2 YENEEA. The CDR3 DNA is TGTGCCAGCAGACATGGGACTAGCGGGAGCGCCGGGGAGCTGTTTTTT. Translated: CASRHGTSGSAGELFF.